This note documents a single TCR beta chain sequence. Antigen: not known. The V end was cut by 5 bases, the J end by 5 bases, with 19 bases between. CDR3 size: 16 residues. Germline lookup yields CDR1 SGHTA and CDR2 FQGNSA. This record comes from a study of cytomegalovirus exposure and HLA in healthy donors. Findings and limits, study-wide: The study labeled fewer than 200 TCR beta chains cytomegalovirus-associated. With later analysis, a missense DCLRE1C variant became linked to TCR beta V- and J-gene trimming. A later analysis found common viral pathogens apparently linked to several of the most significant clusters. Earlier results showed most TCR beta V segments being productive about 90% or about 30% of the time.

The PCR had 60 Vbeta and 13 Jbeta primers. The table came from immunoSEQ multiplex PCR; TCRdb's copy has only in-frame clones and leaves some out. Here the sample spans around 150,000 clones, roughly 79% being singletons. The V call is TRBV7-2, the J call TRBJ1-5, with a possible D match to TRBD1 (5 bases). The origin of this receptor is a male donor in good health and CMV-seronegative. The sequencing sample was made of PBMCs. CDR3 nucleotides: TGTGCCAGCAGCCCTTTACTTTCAGGGAGGGATCAGCCCCAGCATTTT. This translates into CASSPLLSGRDQPQHF.